The sequence of this TCR beta chain was determined in a study of blood T cell repertoires in COVID-19. What the recovered Cohort 3 donors had was two negative PCRs, clearance, or symptom resolution. The CDR3 spans 14 residues. The germline V gene has CDR1 SNHLY and CDR2 FYNNEI. Trimming cost V 1 base and J 8 bases, with 11 bases left between them. This table comes from immunoSEQ multiplex PCR, and its TCRdb copy is limited to in-frame clones, with some not included. Here the sample spans 150,000 to 200,000 clones, almost 80% being singletons. Specimen: PBMCs or T cells enriched from blood (not recorded which). The origin of this receptor is a woman aged 45-65 years who had recovered from COVID-19. V usage is TRBV2 and J usage is TRBJ2-2, with unresolved D. The CDR3 DNA is TGTGCCAGCAGTGAAGTGATAGCCGGTGGGGAGCTGTTTTTT. It specifies CASSEVIAGGELFF.